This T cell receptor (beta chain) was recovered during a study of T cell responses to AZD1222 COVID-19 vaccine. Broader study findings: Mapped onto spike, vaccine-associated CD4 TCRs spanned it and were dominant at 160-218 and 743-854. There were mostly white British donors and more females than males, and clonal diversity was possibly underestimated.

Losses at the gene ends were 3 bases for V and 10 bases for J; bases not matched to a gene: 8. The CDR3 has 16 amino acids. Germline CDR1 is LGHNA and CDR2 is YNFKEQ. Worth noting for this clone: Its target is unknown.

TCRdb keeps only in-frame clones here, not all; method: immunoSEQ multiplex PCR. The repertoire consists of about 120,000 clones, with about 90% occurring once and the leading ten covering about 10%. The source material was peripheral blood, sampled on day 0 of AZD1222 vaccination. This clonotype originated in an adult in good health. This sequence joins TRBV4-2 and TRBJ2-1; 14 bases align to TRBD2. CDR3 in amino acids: CASSQPGLAGVREQFF. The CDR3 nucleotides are TGTGCCAGCAGCCAGCCGGGACTAGCGGGAGTGAGGGAGCAGTTCTTC.